The 5 T cell receptor beta chains below all came from one sample that was sequenced in a study of T cell clonality in common variable immunodeficiency. Sequencing used immunoSEQ multiplex PCR; TCRdb keeps in-frame clones, though not all of them. The repertoire has about 52,000 clones, none seen only once; the ten largest take about 1.7%. Sequences were obtained from peripheral blood mononuclear cells. These receptor sequences come from a person between 18 and 70 years old in good health.

This clone was seen more than once but under ten times. CDR3 DNA (partial): TGTGCCAGCAGGGCCGGACAGGGGGCTTATCCC. It translates to CASRAGQGAYP. In full, the CDR3 reads CASRAGQGAYPLHF. The V call is TRBV25-1, the J call TRBJ1-6; TRBD1 aligns across 11 bases. The read is 3 residues too short to cover the CDR3 end, so that end is filled in from the germline J gene. The CDR3 loop spans 14 amino acids. Germline V CDR1 and CDR2: MGHDK, SYGVNS.

This clone was counted ten times or more. The CDR3 end lies 3 residues beyond the end of the read and is filled in from the germline J gene. The chain carries TRBV7-2 and TRBJ2-7; maybe TRBD2 (5 bases). The germline V and J ends were trimmed by 2 bases and 1 base, with 9 bases remaining between them. The CDR3 covers 14 residues. Germline V gene data show CDR1 as SGHTA and CDR2 as FQGNSA. The CDR3 region is CASSLTPGSYEQYF. The CDR3 bases that were read are TGTGCCAGCAGCTTAACTCCGGGGTCCTACGAG.

Notes on this clone: The observed sequence ends 3 residues before the CDR3 terminus, with the missing tail filled in from the germline J gene. The chain uses TRBV20-1 and TRBJ1-5, with 8 bases that match TRBD1. The CDR3 extends over 13 amino acids. The trim removed 7 bases at V and 7 bases at J, leaving 9 bases unmatched. CDR1 is DFQATT and CDR2 is SNEGSKA in the germline V gene (reference sequence). The CDR3 DNA, read in part, is TGCAGTGGAACCTCGACAGGGGACCAGCCC. This gives the protein CSGTSTGDQP. The entire CDR3 reads CSGTSTGDQPQHF.

With regard to this clone: A much larger clone lies one base from this, so it may be a read error. Sequencing ends 3 residues short of the CDR3 end; the germline J gene provides the rest. The genes are TRBV5-1 and TRBJ2-3, with 7 nucleotides matching TRBD1. The CDR3 consists of 14 residues. Looked up from germline, CDR1 is SGHRS and CDR2 is YFSETQ. This CDR3 is CASSSGGGNQPQYF. CDR3 DNA, as far as it was read: TGCGCCAGCAGCTCAGGGGGTGGCAATCAGCCG. The whole variable domain, remainder taken from reference TRBV5-1 and TRBJ2-3, is KAGVTQTPRYLIKTRGQQVTLSCSPISGHRSVSWYQQTPGQGLQFLFEYFSETQRNKGNFPGRFSGRQFSNSRSEMNVSTLELGDSALYLCASSSGGGNQPQYFGPGTRLTVL.

In this sample, this clone turned up many times. The read gets to within 3 residues of the CDR3 end, and the germline J gene fills in the rest. V and J are TRBV27 and TRBJ2-7; the match to TRBD1 covers 9 bases. The CDR3 runs to 15 residues. The junction had 7 bases not matched to a gene; V was cut back by 1 base and J by 6 bases. Germline assignment: CDR1 MNHEY and CDR2 SMNVEV (reference sequence). The CDR3 sequence is CASSLFSTGGSEQYF. CDR3 DNA (partial): TGTGCCAGCAGTTTATTTAGCACAGGGGGCTCCGAG.